This TCR beta chain was observed in a study of blood T cell repertoires in COVID-19. This CDR3 contains 18 residues. Trimming removed 2 bases from V and 4 bases from J; junction bases left unmatched: 9. Germline CDR1 is LGHNA and CDR2 is YSLEER. Some clones are missing from TCRdb's copy, which holds only in-frame ones; the method was immunoSEQ multiplex PCR. The data contain fewer than 200,000 clones, 79% of them singletons. This TCR derives from a woman between 70 and 85 years old in a cohort exposed to, infected with or recovered from COVID-19 (not recorded which). The material sequenced was PBMCs or T cells enriched from blood (not recorded which). The chain joins TRBV4-3 to TRBJ2-2, with TRBD2 matching 11 bases. CDR3 sequence reads: CASSQPLAGGPSTGELFF. The CDR3 nucleotides are TGCGCCAGCAGCCAACCTTTAGCGGGAGGGCCGAGCACCGGGGAGCTGTTTTTT.